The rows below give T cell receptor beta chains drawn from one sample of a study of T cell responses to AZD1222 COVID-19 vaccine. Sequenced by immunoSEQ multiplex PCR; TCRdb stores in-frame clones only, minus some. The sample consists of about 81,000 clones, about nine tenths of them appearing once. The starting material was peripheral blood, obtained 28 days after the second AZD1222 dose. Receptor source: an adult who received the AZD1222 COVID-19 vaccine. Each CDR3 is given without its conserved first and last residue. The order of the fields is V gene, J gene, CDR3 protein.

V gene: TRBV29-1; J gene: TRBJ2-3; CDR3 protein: SVAPGGAGVTDTQY
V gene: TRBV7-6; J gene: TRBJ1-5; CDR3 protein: ASSLGQGRGQPQH
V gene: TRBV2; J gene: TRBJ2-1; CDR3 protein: ASDREGDNEQF
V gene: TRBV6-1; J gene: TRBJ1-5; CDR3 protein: ASSEARRTGNQPQH
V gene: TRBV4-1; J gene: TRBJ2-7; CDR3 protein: ASSQAPSGSLYEQY
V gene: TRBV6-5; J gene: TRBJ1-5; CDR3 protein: ASGYRDASNQPQH
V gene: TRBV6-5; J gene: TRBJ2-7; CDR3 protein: ASRNPRGPFEQY
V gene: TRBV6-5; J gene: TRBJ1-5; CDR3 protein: ASSQDGGVWPQH
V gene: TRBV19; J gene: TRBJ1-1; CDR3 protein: ASSIVGAGNTEAF
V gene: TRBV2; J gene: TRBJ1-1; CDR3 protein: ASSAEGTGTEAF
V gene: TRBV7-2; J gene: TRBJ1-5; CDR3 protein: ASSLAGGRNQPQH
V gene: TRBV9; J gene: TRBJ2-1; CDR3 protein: ASSVGLAGGSNEQF
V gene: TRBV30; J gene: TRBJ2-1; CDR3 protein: AWSWRGLARAVGNEQF
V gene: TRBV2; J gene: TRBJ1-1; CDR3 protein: ASKTQGSTEAF
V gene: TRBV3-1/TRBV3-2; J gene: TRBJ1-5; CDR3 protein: ASSARSGGHQPQH
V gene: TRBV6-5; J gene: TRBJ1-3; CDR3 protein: ASRRQSSGNTIY
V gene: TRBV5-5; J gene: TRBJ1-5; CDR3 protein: ASSLTEVLKPQH
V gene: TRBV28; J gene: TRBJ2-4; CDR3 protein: ASSLGAVKNIQY
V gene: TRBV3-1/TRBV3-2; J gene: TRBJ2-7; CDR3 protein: ASSQDRLFSYEQY
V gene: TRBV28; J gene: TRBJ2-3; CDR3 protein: ASSLGLGTDTQY
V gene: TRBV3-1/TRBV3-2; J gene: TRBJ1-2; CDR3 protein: ASSQGRGAGGYT
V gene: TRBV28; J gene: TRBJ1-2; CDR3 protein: ASSRPGTGNYGYT
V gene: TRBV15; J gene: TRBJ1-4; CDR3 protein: ATSRVHSEKLF
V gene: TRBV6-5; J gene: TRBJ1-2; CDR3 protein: ASLVGQPNYGYT
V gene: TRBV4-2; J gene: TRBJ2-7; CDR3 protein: ASSQSGTGVSYEQY
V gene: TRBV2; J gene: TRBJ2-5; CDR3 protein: ASRERARGGQETQY
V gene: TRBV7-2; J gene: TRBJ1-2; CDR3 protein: ASSLSSGSYGYT
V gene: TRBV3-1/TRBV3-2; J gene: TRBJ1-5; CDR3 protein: ASSPTLGQPNQPQH
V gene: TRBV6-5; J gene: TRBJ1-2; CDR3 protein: ASSSNTGERGYT
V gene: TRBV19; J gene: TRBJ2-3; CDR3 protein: ASRMEWTDTQY
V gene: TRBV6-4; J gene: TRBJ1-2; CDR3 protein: ASRPATWGYGYT